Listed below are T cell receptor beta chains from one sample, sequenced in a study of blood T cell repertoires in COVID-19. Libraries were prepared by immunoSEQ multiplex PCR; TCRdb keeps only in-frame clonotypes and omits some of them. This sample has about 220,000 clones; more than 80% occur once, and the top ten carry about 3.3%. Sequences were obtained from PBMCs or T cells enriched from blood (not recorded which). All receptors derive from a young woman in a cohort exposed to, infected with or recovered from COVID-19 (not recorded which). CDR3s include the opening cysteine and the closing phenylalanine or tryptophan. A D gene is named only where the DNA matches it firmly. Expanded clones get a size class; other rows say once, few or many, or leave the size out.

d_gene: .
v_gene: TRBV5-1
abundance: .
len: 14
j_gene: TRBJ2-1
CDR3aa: CASSLASGYNEQFF
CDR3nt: TGCGCCAGCAGCTTGGCCAGCGGATACAATGAGCAGTTCTTC

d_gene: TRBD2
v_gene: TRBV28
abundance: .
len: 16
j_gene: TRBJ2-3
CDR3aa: CASSYPVRGEADTQYF
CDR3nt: TGTGCCAGCAGTTACCCCGTGCGGGGGGAAGCAGATACGCAGTATTTT

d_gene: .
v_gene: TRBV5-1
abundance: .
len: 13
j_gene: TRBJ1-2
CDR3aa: CASSTGSGYGYTF
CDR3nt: TGCGCCAGCAGCACGGGGTCGGGCTATGGCTACACCTTC

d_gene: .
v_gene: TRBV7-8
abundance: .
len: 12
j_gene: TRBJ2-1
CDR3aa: CASTSVLDEQFF
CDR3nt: TGTGCCAGCACTAGCGTCTTGGATGAGCAGTTCTTC

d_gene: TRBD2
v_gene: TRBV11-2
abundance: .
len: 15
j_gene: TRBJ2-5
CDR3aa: CASSFGGGREETQYF
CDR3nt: TGTGCCAGCAGCTTCGGCGGGGGGCGAGAAGAGACCCAATACTTC

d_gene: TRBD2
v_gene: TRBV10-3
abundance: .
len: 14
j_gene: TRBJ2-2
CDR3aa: CAISGGLVSGELFF
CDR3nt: TGTGCCATCAGTGGGGGACTAGTTTCCGGGGAGCTGTTTTTT

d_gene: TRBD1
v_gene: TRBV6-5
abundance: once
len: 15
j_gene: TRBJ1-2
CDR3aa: CASSYDGQGTAGYTF
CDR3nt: TGTGCCAGCAGTTACGATGGACAGGGGACGGCTGGCTACACCTTC

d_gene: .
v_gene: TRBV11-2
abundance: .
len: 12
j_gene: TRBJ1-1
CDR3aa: CASSPTGTEAFF
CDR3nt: TGTGCCAGCAGCCCGACAGGTACTGAAGCTTTCTTT

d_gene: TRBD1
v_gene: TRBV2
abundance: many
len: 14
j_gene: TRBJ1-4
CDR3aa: CASRGDRGPEKLFF
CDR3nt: TGTGCCAGCAGAGGGGACAGGGGGCCCGAAAAACTGTTTTTT

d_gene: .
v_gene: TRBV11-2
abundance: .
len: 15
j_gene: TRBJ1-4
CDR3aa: CASSLGKEADEKLFF
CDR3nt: TGTGCCAGCAGCTTAGGAAAGGAGGCCGATGAAAAACTGTTTTTT

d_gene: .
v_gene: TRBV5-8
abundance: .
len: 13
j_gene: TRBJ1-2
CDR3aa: CASRSHFNYGYTF
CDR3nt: TGTGCCAGCAGATCCCACTTTAACTATGGCTACACCTTC

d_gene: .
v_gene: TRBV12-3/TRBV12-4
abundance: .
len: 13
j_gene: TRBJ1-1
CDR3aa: CASSQPEDTEAFF
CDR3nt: TGTGCCAGCAGCCAACCCGAGGACACTGAAGCTTTCTTT

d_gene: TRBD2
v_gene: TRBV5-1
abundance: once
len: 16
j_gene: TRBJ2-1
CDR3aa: CASSLVASGLYNEQFF
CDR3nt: TGCGCCAGCAGCTTGGTTGCTAGCGGGTTATACAATGAGCAGTTCTTC

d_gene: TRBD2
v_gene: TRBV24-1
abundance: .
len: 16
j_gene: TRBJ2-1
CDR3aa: CATSDPFVSGINEQFF
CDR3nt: TGTGCCACCAGTGACCCCTTTGTGAGCGGGATTAATGAGCAGTTCTTC

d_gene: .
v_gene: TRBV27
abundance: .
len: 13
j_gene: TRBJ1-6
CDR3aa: CASSPRAGSPLHF
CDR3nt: TGTGCCAGCAGTCCCCGCGCCGGTTCACCCCTCCACTTT

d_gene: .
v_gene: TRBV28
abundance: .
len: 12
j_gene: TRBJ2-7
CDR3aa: CATYSSSYEQYF
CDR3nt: TGTGCCACTTACTCGAGCTCCTACGAGCAGTACTTC

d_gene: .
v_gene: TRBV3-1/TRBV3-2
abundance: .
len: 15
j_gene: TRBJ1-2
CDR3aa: CASSPREGIGYGYTF
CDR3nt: TGTGCCAGCAGCCCCCGGGAGGGGATTGGCTATGGCTACACCTTC

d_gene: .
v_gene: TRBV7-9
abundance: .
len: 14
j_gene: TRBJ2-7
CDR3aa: CASSPVHFSYEQYF
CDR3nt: TGTGCCAGCAGCCCCGTCCACTTCTCCTACGAGCAGTACTTC

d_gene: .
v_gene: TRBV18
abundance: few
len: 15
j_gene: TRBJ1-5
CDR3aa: CASSDYPVSNQPQHF
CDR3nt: TGTGCCAGCTCCGATTACCCGGTAAGCAATCAGCCCCAGCATTTT

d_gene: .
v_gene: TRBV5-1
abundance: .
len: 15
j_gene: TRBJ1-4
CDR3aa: CASSLSEQGGEKLFF
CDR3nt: TGCGCCAGCAGCTTGAGTGAACAGGGTGGTGAAAAACTGTTTTTT

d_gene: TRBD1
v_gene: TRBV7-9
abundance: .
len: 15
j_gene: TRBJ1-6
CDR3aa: CASSPGTGNNSPLHF
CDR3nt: TGTGCCAGCAGCCCCGGGACAGGGAATAATTCACCCCTCCACTTT

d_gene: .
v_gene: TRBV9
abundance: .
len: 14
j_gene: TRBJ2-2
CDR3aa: CASSAQGHTGELFF
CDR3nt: TGTGCCAGCAGCGCACAGGGACACACCGGGGAGCTGTTTTTT

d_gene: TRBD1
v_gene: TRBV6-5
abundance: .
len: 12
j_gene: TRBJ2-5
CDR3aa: CASKTGGETQYF
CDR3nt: TGTGCCAGCAAGACAGGGGGAGAGACCCAGTACTTC

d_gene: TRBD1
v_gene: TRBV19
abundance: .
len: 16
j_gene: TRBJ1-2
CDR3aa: CASSIWDRVRDYGYTF
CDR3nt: TGTGCCAGTAGTATATGGGACAGGGTTCGGGACTATGGCTACACCTTC

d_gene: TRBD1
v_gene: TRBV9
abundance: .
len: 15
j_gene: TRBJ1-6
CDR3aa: CASSVEAGGRSPLHF
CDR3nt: TGTGCCAGCAGCGTAGAGGCAGGGGGCCGGTCACCCCTCCACTTT

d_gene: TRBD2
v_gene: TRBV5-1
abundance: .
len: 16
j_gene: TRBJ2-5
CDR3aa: CASSRDSGGAFETQYF
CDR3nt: TGCGCCAGCAGCCGCGATAGCGGGGGGGCGTTTGAGACCCAGTACTTC

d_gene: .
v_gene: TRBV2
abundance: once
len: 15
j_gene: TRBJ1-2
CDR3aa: CASREWAQSTDGYTF
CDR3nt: TGTGCCAGCCGGGAATGGGCTCAATCGACCGATGGCTACACCTTC

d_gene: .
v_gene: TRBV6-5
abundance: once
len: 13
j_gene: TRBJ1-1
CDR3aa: CATSRTRNTEAFF
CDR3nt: TGTGCCACCTCACGAACAAGGAACACTGAAGCTTTCTTT

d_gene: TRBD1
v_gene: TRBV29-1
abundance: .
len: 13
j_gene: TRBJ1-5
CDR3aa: CSVLDRGQGPQHF
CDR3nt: TGCAGCGTCCTGGACAGGGGGCAGGGGCCCCAGCATTTT

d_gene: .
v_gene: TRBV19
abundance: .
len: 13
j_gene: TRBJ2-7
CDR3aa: CASSGTGSYEQYF
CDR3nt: TGTGCCAGTAGTGGGACTGGCTCCTACGAGCAGTACTTC

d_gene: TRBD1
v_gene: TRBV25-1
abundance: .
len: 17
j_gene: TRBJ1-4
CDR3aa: CASSEKYLGQGAAKLFF
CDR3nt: TGTGCCAGCAGTGAAAAGTATTTGGGACAGGGGGCTGCAAAACTGTTTTTT

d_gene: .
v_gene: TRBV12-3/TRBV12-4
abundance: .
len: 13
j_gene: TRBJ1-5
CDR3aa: CASSIASDQPQHF
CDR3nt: TGTGCCAGCAGCATCGCCTCGGATCAGCCCCAGCATTTT

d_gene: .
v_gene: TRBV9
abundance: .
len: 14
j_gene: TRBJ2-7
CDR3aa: CASSAGQGQHEQYF
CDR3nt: TGTGCCAGCAGCGCCGGCCAGGGGCAGCACGAGCAGTACTTC

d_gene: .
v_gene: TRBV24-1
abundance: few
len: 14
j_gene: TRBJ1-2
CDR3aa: CATSAGGGNYGYTF
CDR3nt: TGTGCCACCAGCGCCGGAGGAGGTAACTATGGCTACACCTTC

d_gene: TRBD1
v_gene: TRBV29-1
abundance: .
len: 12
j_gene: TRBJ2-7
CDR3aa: CSVGDRGREQYF
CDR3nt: TGCAGCGTTGGGGACAGGGGGCGGGAGCAGTACTTC

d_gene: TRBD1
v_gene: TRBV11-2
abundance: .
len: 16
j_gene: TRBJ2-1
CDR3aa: CASSTLTGVIYNEQFF
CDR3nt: TGTGCCAGCAGCACCCTGACAGGGGTAATTTACAATGAGCAGTTCTTC

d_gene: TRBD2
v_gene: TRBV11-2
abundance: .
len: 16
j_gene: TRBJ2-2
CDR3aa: CASSLTSGSGTGELFF
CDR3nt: TGTGCCAGCAGCTTGACTAGCGGGAGCGGCACCGGGGAGCTGTTTTTT